This T cell receptor beta chain was recorded in a study of cytomegalovirus exposure and HLA in healthy donors. Study background: Inside one of the first data releases sat tens of millions of unique TCRs taken from HLA-typed donors. Findings and caveats of the study: Reports described diagnosis of cytomegalovirus status by the classifier as highly specific and sensitive.

On this clone: Its antigen is not known. Different DNA sequences within this sample yield the same CDR3.

V was trimmed by 0 bases and J by 2 bases, leaving 7 bases between them. CDR1 and CDR2 from the germline V gene are MNHEY and SVGAGI. The CDR3 runs to 14 residues. PCR primers comprised 60 Vbeta and 13 Jbeta primers. Libraries were prepared by immunoSEQ multiplex PCR; TCRdb keeps only in-frame clonotypes and omits some of them. The table has about 250,000 clones, under 90% seen once. The TCR sequence derives from a girl aged 2 to 10 in good health and CMV-seronegative. The sample was PBMCs. The chain combines TRBV6-5 with TRBJ1-1, with D tentatively TRBD1 (5 bases). This chain's CDR3 is CASSYSRDNTEAFF. The CDR3 nucleotides read TGTGCCAGCAGTTACTCCAGGGATAACACTGAAGCTTTCTTT.